Shown below are 19 T cell receptor beta chains from a single sample sequenced in a study of patients with pleural tuberculosis. MiXCR, applied by TCRdb to the reads, yields one record per CDR3 protein. Among under 30,000 distinct CDR3 sequences listed, about 18% were seen once. Sequencing used peripheral blood. Receptor source: a human donor with pleural tuberculosis.

This clonotype was seen ten or more times. The V and J genes are TRBV10-3 and TRBJ1-5; D uncertain. Germline V lookup: CDR1 ENHRY, CDR2 SYGVKD. V was trimmed by 0 bases and J by 11 bases, leaving 14 bases between them. This CDR3 comprises 14 residues. DNA of the CDR3: TGTGCCATCAGTGAGTCGACCGTTACGGTATCCCAGCATTTT. It specifies CAISESTVTVSQHF.

There are many counts of this clonotype. The chain has TRBV2 and TRBJ1-4; D might be TRBD1 (6 bases). CDR1 and CDR2 (germline): SNHLY, FYNNEI. The ends were cut back, 1 base at V and 8 bases at J, with 14 bases in the middle. The CDR3 runs to 15 residues. In DNA, the CDR3 is TGTGCCAGCAGTGAAGACGGGGGGCGCCAGGAAAAACTGTTTTTT. Protein product: CASSEDGGRQEKLFF.

This clonotype was observed at least ten times. V and J are TRBV24-1 and TRBJ2-1; D might be TRBD1 (5 bases). Per the germline V gene, CDR1 is KGHDR and CDR2 is SFDVKD. The CDR3 runs 14 residues. The germline V and J ends were trimmed by 4 bases and 8 bases, with 14 bases remaining between them. As DNA, the CDR3 is TGTGCCACCAGTGAGCCATCAGGGTCCCATGAGCAGTTCTTC. It yields the protein CATSEPSGSHEQFF.

This clonotype was recorded at least ten times. This rearrangement joins TRBV5-6 to TRBJ2-7; D possibly matches TRBD1 or TRBD2 (5 bases each). V was trimmed by 2 bases and J by 4 bases, leaving 7 bases between them. Germline-derived CDR1 and CDR2 are SGHDT and YYEEEE. CDR3 length: 12 amino acids. The DNA for the CDR3 is TGTGCCAGCAGCTTTGGGGGTTACGAGCAGTACTTC. Translating it yields CASSFGGYEQYF.

On this clonotype: The conserved final phenylalanine or tryptophan is absent from the CDR3, which likely points to a read error. CDR3 in DNA: TGTGCCAGCAGTTTACGGACAGGGTACTATGGCTACACCCTC. Translating gives CASSLRTGYYGYTL. V and J are TRBV12-3 or TRBV12-4 and TRBJ1-2, with 8 bases that match TRBD1. This CDR3 is 14 amino acids long. Trimming took 2 bases from V and 3 from J; bases not matched to a gene: 2.

The sample holds many counts of this clonotype. The chain employs TRBV27 and TRBJ1-1, with D possibly TRBD1 on 5 matching bases. CDR1 is MNHEY and CDR2 is SMNVEV in the germline V gene (reference sequence). Deletions cut 4 bases from V and 4 bases from J, with 16 bases between. The CDR3 contains 15 residues. The CDR3 protein is CASSSLAQGGTEAFF. For the CDR3, the DNA is TGTGCCAGCAGTTCCCTCGCCCAGGGAGGCACTGAAGCTTTCTTT.

Ten or more counts support this clonotype. This chain connects TRBV10-1 to TRBJ2-3; 7 bases align to TRBD1. This CDR3 is built from 14 residues. After removal of 6 bases from V and 1 base from J, the junction contained 4 bases not matched to a gene. In germline, CDR1 is WNHNN, CDR2 SYGVQD (reference sequence). DNA for the CDR3: TGCGCCAGCAGCCGGGACAGTGGCACAGATACGCAGTATTTT. This codes for CASSRDSGTDTQYF.

This clonotype was detected ten times or more. This chain connects TRBV6-6 to TRBJ2-6, with D possibly TRBD1 on 6 matching bases. The length of the CDR3 is 18 residues. V was pared by 2 bases and J by 0 bases, with 14 bases between. Germline-derived CDR1 and CDR2 are MNHNY and SVGAGI (reference sequence). CDR3 region: CASSYGQFRDSGANVLTF. Here the CDR3 DNA reads TGTGCCAGCAGTTACGGACAGTTTCGAGACTCTGGGGCCAACGTCCTGACTTTC.

This clonotype occurred many times. The V and J genes are TRBV19 and TRBJ1-5; D is undetermined. The germline gives CDR1 LNHDA, CDR2 SQIVND (reference sequence). Deletions cut 5 bases from V and 11 bases from J, with 19 bases between. CDR3 length: 14 residues. DNA of the CDR3: TGTGCCAGTAGTGCAGAGACGGGATGGATGGCCCAGCATTTT. Translated: CASSAETGWMAQHF.

This clonotype was recorded at least ten times. The chain has TRBV29-1 and TRBJ1-2; possible D gene TRBD1, 5 bases. V was pared by 5 bases and J by 8 bases, with 21 bases between. The germline CDR1 and CDR2 sequences are SQVTM and ANQGSEA. The CDR3 runs to 14 residues. Written as DNA, the CDR3 is TGCAGCGTTCCGGCCCCCCTGGATGGGGACGGCTACACCTTC. Translating gives CSVPAPLDGDGYTF.

The genes are TRBV27 and TRBJ2-7; 12 positions agree with TRBD2. V trimming: 5 bases; J trimming: 0 bases; junction bases outside the gene matches: 5. Looked up from germline, CDR1 is MNHEY and CDR2 is SMNVEV (reference sequence). The CDR3 has 16 amino acids. The CDR3 spells CASSARLAGASYEQYF. For the CDR3, the DNA is TGTGCCAGCAGTGCCCGACTAGCGGGGGCCTCCTACGAGCAGTACTTC.

This clonotype was recorded once. A read error may produce the germline difference seen at one junction end. The chain employs TRBV6-2 or TRBV6-3 and TRBJ2-7; D unclear. CDR1 and CDR2 (germline): MNHEY, SVGEGT. CDR3 length: 11 amino acids. The CDR3 is CATGCFYEQYF. DNA for the CDR3: TGCGCAACCGGGTGTTTCTACGAGCAGTACTTC.

Many counts were recorded for this clonotype. This chain uses TRBV2 with TRBJ2-3; 11 bases align to TRBD2. Germline V lookup: CDR1 SNHLY, CDR2 FYNNEI. Losses at the gene ends were 4 bases for V and 2 bases for J; bases not matched to a gene: 5. The CDR3 has 16 amino acids. The CDR3 sequence: CASSGGTSGHTDTQYF. DNA of the CDR3: TGTGCCAGCAGTGGGGGGACTAGCGGTCACACAGATACGCAGTATTTT.

This clonotype showed up many times. This rearrangement joins TRBV6-1 to TRBJ2-7; 9 bases fit TRBD1. The J segment lost 2 bases and the V segment lost 5 bases, leaving 7 bases of the junction unmatched. This CDR3 is built from 15 residues. Germline V gene data show CDR1 as MNHNS and CDR2 as SASEGT. CDR3: CASSSYRGRAYEQYF. The CDR3 nucleotides read TGTGCCAGCAGTTCTTACAGGGGGCGCGCCTACGAGCAGTACTTC.

This clonotype has a count of ten or more. This chain joins TRBV7-2 and TRBJ2-1, with 9 positions matching TRBD2. After removal of 6 bases from V and 8 bases from J, the junction contained 5 bases not matched to a gene. This CDR3 contains 13 residues. Germline CDR1 is SGHTA and CDR2 is FQGNSA. The CDR3 spells CASRLAGGDEQFF. CDR3 bases: TGTGCCAGCAGACTAGCGGGCGGCGATGAGCAGTTCTTC.

This clonotype was detected many times. V usage is TRBV29-1 and J usage is TRBJ1-1; D remains unclear. This CDR3 is 13 amino acids long. V was clipped by 7 bases and J by 4 bases, with 16 bases between them. Germline V CDR1 and CDR2: SQVTM, ANQGSEA. CDR3 sequence (DNA): TGCAGCGGGCGGCGCTGGGTCGGCACTGAAGCTTTCTTT. It translates to CSGRRWVGTEAFF.

This clonotype was counted at least ten times. The V gene is TRBV12-3 or TRBV12-4, the J gene TRBJ1-5; D remains unclear. Trimming cost V 5 bases and J 4 bases, with 9 bases left between them. This CDR3 is built from 13 residues. CDR3 in DNA: TGTGCCAGCAGTGGACTGTTAAATCAGCCCCAGCATTTT. It is translated as CASSGLLNQPQHF.

About this clonotype: A much more abundant neighbour one base away suggests this may be a read error. The chain carries TRBV19 and TRBJ2-5, with D uncertain. The CDR3 consists of 13 residues. Germline CDR1 and CDR2: LNHDA and SQIVND (reference sequence). The V and J ends lost 3 bases and 5 bases respectively, with 10 bases between them. CDR3 sequence (DNA): TGTGCCAGTAGTATGGCTAAGTGGGAGACCCAGTACTTC. It yields the protein CASSMAKWETQYF.

There are many counts of this clonotype. The chain employs TRBV9 and TRBJ1-5; D ambiguous. Trimming cost V 2 bases and J 1 base, with 4 bases left between them. The CDR3 is made up of 13 amino acids. Germline V gene lookup returns CDR1 SGDLS and CDR2 YYNGEE. The CDR3 nucleotides read TGTGCCAGCAGCGTTGGAAGCAATCAGCCCCAGCATTTT. Amino acid sequence: CASSVGSNQPQHF.